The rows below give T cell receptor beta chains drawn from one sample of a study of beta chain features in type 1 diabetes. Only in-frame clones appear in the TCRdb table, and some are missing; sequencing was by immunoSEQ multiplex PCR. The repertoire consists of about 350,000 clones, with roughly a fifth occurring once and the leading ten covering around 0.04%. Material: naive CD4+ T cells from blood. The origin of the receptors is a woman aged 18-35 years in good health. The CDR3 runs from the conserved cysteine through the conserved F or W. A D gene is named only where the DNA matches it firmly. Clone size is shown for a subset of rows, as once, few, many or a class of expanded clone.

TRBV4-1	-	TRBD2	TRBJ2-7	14	TGCGCCAGCAGCCAAGGCGGGAGCCCCTACGCGCAGTACTTC	CASSQGGSPYAQYF
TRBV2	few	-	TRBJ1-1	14	TGTGCCAGCAGTCAGTCCACAGGGATCACTGAAGCTTTCTTT	CASSQSTGITEAFF
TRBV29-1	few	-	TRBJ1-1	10	TGCAGCGTTTATGACACTGAAGCTTTCTTT	CSVYDTEAFF
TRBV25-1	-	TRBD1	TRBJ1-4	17	TGTGCCAGCAGTGAAAAACTGACAGGGGTGAACGTTGAAAAACTGTTTTTT	CASSEKLTGVNVEKLFF
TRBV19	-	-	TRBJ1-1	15	TGTGCCAGTACCGATCCCGTTCGGGGAGGCACTGAAGCTTTCTTT	CASTDPVRGGTEAFF
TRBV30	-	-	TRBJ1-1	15	TGTGCCTGGAGTAAAACAGGCAGAGAGGACACTGAAGCTTTCTTT	CAWSKTGREDTEAFF
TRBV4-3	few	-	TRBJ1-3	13	TGCGCCAGCAGCCAAGTCCTGGCAAACACCATATATTTT	CASSQVLANTIYF
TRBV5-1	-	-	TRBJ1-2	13	TGCGCCAGCAGCCCCGGACTTAACCATGGCTACACCTTC	CASSPGLNHGYTF
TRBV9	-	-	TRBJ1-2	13	TGTGCCAGCAGCGTAGACAGGAACTATGGCTACACCTTC	CASSVDRNYGYTF
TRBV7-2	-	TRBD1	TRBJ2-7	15	TGTGCCAGCAGCATACAGGGGTCTAATGGGGACGAGCAGTACTTC	CASSIQGSNGDEQYF
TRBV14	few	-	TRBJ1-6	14	TGTGCCAGCAGCCAAGAGCGGGGTGGGTCACCCCTCCACTTT	CASSQERGGSPLHF
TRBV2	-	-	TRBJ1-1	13	TGTGCCAGCACCTCCCAGGGTGTCACTGAAGCTTTCTTT	CASTSQGVTEAFF
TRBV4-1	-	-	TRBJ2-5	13	TGCGCCAGCAGCCACCCGGACAGCGAGACCCAGTACTTC	CASSHPDSETQYF
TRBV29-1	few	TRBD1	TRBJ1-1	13	TGCAGCGTTGAAGCCCAACAGGGGGCGGAAGCTTTCTTT	CSVEAQQGAEAFF
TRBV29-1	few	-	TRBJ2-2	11	TGCAGCGTTGGACTCTCCGGGGAGCTGTTTTTT	CSVGLSGELFF
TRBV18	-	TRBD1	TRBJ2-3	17	TGTGCCAGCTCACCCGGACAGGGGGCGATAGGGACAGATACGCAGTATTTT	CASSPGQGAIGTDTQYF
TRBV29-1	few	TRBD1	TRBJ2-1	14	TGCAGCGTTGGACAGGGGGCTTTATGGAATGAGCAGTTCTTC	CSVGQGALWNEQFF
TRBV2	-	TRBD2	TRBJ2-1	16	TGTGCCAGCAGTGAAGCGCGACTAGCGGCCTACAATGAGCAGTTCTTC	CASSEARLAAYNEQFF
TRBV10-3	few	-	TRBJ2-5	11	TGTGCCATCAGTGGCGGGGAGACCCAGTACTTC	CAISGGETQYF
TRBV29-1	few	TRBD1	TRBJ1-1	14	TGCAGCGTTGGGAGGGACAGGGTGGACACTGAAGCTTTCTTT	CSVGRDRVDTEAFF
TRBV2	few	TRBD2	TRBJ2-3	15	TGTGCCAGCAGGGCGGGGGTCTCCATCACAGATACGCAGTATTTT	CASRAGVSITDTQYF
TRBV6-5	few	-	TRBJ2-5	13	TGTGCCAGCAGTCAACAGGAGGGAGAGACCCAGTACTTC	CASSQQEGETQYF
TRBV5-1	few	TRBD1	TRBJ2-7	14	TGCGCCAGCAGCTTGACAGGGGCCTCCTACGAGCAGTACTTC	CASSLTGASYEQYF
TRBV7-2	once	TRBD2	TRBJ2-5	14	TGTGCCAGCAGTACCCCGGGACTAGCAGAGACCCAGTACTTC	CASSTPGLAETQYF
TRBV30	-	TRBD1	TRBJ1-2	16	TGTGCCTGGAGGGACCCGGGACAGGCGGCATACTATGGCTACACCTTC	CAWRDPGQAAYYGYTF
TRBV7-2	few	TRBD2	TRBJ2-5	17	TGTGCCAGCAGCTTAGCGTTAGCGGGGGGGCAGTCAGAGACCCAGTACTTC	CASSLALAGGQSETQYF
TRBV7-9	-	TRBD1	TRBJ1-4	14	TGTGCCAGCAGCCCTCGACAGGGTCATGAAAAACTGTTTTTT	CASSPRQGHEKLFF
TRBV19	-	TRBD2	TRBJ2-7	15	TGTGCCAGTAGTGGGGGACTAGCGGGAGTATACGAGCAGTACTTC	CASSGGLAGVYEQYF
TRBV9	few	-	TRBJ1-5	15	TGTGCCAGCAGCGTAGGGGCAGATAGCAATCAGCCCCAGCATTTT	CASSVGADSNQPQHF
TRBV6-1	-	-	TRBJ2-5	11	TGTGCCAGCAGCGAGGGAGAGACCCAGTACTTC	CASSEGETQYF
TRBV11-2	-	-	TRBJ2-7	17	TGTGCCAGCAGCTTAAGGGGCCACGGTGGCAGCTCCTACGAGCAGTACTTC	CASSLRGHGGSSYEQYF
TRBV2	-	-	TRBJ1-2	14	TGTGCCAGCAGTGACTACCTGGGCGGCGGGGGCTACACCTTC	CASSDYLGGGGYTF
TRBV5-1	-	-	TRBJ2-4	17	TGCGCCAGCAGCTTGGGATCTGCAGGGGCTGAGGGAAACATTCAGTACTTC	CASSLGSAGAEGNIQYF
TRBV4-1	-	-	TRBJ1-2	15	TGCGCCAGCAGCCAAGACGAACGGTCGAACTATGGCTACACCTTC	CASSQDERSNYGYTF
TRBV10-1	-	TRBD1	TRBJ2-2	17	TGCGCCAGCAGTGACCTCTTGGCGACAGGGACGGTCGGGGAGCTGTTTTTT	CASSDLLATGTVGELFF
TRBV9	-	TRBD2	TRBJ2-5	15	TGTGCCAGCAGCGTTCAAGCGGGGGGGCCCGAGACCCAGTACTTC	CASSVQAGGPETQYF
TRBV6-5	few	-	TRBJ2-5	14	TGTGCCAGCAGACAGGGTGGAAGGAGAGAGACCCAGTACTTC	CASRQGGRRETQYF
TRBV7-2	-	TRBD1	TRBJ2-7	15	TGTGCCAGCAGCTTTATGGGGACAGGGGCCTACGAGCAGTACTTC	CASSFMGTGAYEQYF
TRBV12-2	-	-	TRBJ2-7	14	TGTGCAAGTCGCCGGACAGGGGGTGGATACGAGCAGTACTTC	CASRRTGGGYEQYF
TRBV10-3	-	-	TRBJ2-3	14	TGTGCCTCCAAACTAGCCCGCGAGACAGATACGCAGTATTTT	CASKLARETDTQYF
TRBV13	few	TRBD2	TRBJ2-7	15	TGTGCCAGCAGTCATCCCAGCGGGAGTGGGGACGAGCAGTACTTC	CASSHPSGSGDEQYF
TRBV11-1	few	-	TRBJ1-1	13	TGTGCCAGCACCGCAGTAGGAGTTGATGAAGCTTTCTTT	CASTAVGVDEAFF
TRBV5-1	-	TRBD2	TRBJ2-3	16	TGCGCCAGCAGCTTGTCGATGGCGGGAGCGGCAGATACGCAGTATTTT	CASSLSMAGAADTQYF
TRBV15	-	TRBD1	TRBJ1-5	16	TGTGCCACCAGCAGAGGAAATACAGGGGGCAGTCAGCCCCAGCATTTT	CATSRGNTGGSQPQHF
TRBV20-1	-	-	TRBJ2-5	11	TGCAGTGCTCGAGACGGGGAGACCCAGTACTTC	CSARDGETQYF